This T cell receptor (beta chain) was obtained from a study of radiation and T cells in renal cell carcinoma. Assay used: immunoSEQ multiplex PCR; TCRdb lists only in-frame clones, some missing. The repertoire holds about 15,000 clones, with 64% as singletons. Specified treatment: 15 Gy SBRT to primary tumor, nephrectomy 4 weeks later. Nephrectomy followed 15 Gy stereotactic body radiation by 4 weeks. The trim removed 9 bases at V and 0 bases at J, leaving 9 bases unmatched. There are 15 residues in the CDR3. Germline loops: CDR1 SGHVS, CDR2 FQNEAQ. This chain connects TRBV7-8 to TRBJ2-3; 7 bases agree with TRBD2. The receptor comes from a woman aged 70-85 years with renal cell carcinoma. The source was tumor tissue, collected from a patient whose treatment included radiotherapy and nephrectomy. CDR3 amino acids: CASGGGQHSTDTQYF. The CDR3 DNA sequence: TGTGCCAGTGGGGGAGGGCAGCATAGCACAGATACGCAGTATTTT.